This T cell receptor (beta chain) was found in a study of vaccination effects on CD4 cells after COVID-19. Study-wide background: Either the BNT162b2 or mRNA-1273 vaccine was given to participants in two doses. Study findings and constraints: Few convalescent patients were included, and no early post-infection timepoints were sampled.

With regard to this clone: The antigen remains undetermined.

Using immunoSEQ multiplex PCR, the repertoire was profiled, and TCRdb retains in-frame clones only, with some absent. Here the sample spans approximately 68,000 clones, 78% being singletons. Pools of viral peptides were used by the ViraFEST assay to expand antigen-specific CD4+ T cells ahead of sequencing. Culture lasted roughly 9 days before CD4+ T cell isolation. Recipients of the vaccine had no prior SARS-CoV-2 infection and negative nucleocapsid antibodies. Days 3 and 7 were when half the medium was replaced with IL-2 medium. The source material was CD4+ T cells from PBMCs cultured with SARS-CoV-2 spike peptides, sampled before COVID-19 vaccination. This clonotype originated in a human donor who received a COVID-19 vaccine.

Here the CDR3 reads CASRPTGEYGYTF. The CDR3 DNA reads TGTGCCAGCAGGCCCACAGGGGAATATGGCTACACCTTC. The chain links TRBV6-5 to TRBJ1-2; 7 bases map to TRBD1. The V gene end was trimmed by 6 bases and the J gene end by 5 bases; junction bases not matched to a gene: 6. Germline CDR1 is MNHEY and CDR2 is SVGAGI. The CDR3 has 13 residues.